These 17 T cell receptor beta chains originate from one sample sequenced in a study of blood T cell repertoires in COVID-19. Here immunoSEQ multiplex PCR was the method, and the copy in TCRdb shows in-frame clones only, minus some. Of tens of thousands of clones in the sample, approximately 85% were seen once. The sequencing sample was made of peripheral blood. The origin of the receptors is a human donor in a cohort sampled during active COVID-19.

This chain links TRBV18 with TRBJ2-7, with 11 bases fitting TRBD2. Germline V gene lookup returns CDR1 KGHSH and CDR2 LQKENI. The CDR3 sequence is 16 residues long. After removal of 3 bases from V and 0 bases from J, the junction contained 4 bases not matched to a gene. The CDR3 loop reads CASSPPTSGASYEQYF. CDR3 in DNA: TGTGCCAGCTCACCCCCGACTAGCGGGGCCTCCTACGAGCAGTACTTC.

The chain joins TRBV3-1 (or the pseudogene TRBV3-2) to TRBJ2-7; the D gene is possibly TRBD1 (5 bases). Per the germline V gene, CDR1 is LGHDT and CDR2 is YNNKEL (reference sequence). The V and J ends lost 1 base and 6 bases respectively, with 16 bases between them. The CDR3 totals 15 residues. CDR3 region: CASSQVETWQGEQYF. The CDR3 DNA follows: TGTGCCAGCAGCCAAGTGGAGACCTGGCAGGGCGAGCAGTACTTC.

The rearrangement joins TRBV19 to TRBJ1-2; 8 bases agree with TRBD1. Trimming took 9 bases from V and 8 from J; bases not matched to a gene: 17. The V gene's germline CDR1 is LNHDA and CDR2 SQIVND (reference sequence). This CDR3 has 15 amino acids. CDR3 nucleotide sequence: TGTGCCAGCCACCAGTCCGCAGGGGGCAGGGACGGCTACACCTTC. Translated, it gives CASHQSAGGRDGYTF.

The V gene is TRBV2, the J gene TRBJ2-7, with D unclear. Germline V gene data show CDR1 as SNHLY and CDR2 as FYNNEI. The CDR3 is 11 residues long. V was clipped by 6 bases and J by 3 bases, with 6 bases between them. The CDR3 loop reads CASRENYEQYF. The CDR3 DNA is TGTGCCAGCAGGGAGAACTACGAGCAGTACTTC.

DNA for the CDR3: TGTGCCAGCAGCCACAGCGATACGGACTACAATGAGCAGTTCTTC. This translates into CASSHSDTDYNEQFF. V gene TRBV3-1 (or the pseudogene TRBV3-2) combines with J gene TRBJ2-1; D gene unclear. This CDR3 is built from 15 residues. Germline CDR1 LGHDT, CDR2 YNNKEL (reference sequence). Trimming pared 3 bases from V and 3 bases from J, leaving 12 bases between.

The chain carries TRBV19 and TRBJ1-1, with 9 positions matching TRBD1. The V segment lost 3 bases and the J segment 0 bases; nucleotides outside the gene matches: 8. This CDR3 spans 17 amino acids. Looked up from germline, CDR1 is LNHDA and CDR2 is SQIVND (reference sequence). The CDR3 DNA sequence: TGTGCCAGTAGTATCACACCCGGGACAGGGATGAACACTGAAGCTTTCTTT. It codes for CASSITPGTGMNTEAFF.

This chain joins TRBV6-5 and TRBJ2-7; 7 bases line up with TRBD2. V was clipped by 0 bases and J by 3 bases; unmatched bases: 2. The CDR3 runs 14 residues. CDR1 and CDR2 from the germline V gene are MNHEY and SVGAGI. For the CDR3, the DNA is TGTGCCAGCAGTTACTCGGTAGCGGGCTACGAGCAGTACTTC. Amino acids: CASSYSVAGYEQYF.

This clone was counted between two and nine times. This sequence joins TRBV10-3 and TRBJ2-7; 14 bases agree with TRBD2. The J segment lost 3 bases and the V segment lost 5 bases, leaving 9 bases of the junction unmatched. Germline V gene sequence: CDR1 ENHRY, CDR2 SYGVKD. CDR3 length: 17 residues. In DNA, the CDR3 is TGTGCCATCAGTCAAGCCGGGACTAGCGGGGGACTCTACGAGCAGTACTTC. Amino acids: CAISQAGTSGGLYEQYF.

CDR3 in amino acids: CASSELVRGQGRYEQYF. CDR3 nucleotides: TGTGCCAGCAGTGAATTAGTTAGGGGACAGGGGCGATACGAGCAGTACTTC. This chain connects TRBV25-1 to TRBJ2-7, with 10 bases identical to TRBD1. Germline V CDR1 and CDR2: MGHDK, SYGVNS. The V segment lost 1 base and the J segment 4 bases; nucleotides outside the gene matches: 10. The CDR3 has 17 residues.

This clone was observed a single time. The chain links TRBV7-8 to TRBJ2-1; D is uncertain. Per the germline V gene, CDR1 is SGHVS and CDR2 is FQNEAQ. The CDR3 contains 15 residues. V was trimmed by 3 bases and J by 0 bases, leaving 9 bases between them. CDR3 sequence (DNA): TGTGCCAGCAGCTTCCGCGGTTCCTCCTACAATGAGCAGTTCTTC. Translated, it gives CASSFRGSSYNEQFF.

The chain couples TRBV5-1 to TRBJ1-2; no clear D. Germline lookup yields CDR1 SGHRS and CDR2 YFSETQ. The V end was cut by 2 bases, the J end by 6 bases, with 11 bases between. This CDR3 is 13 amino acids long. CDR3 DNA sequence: TGCGCCAGCAGCTTCGGAGTTTCGAATGGCTACACCTTC. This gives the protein CASSFGVSNGYTF.

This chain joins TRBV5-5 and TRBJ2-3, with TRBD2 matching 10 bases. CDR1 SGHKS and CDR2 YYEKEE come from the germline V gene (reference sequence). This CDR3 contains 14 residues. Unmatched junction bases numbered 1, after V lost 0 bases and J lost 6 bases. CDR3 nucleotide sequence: TGTGCCAGCAGCTTGGAACTAGCGGGGGATACGCAGTATTTT. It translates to CASSLELAGDTQYF.

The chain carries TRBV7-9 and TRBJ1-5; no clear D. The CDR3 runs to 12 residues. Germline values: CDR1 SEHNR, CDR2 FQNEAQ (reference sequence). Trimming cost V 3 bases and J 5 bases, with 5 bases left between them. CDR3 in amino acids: CASSLPDQPQHF. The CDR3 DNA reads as TGTGCCAGCAGCTTGCCGGATCAGCCCCAGCATTTT.

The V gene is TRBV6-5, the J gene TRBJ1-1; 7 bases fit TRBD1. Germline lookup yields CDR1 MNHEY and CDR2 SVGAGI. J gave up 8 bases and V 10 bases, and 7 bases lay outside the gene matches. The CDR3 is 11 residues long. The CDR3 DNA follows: TGTGCCACCTCGACAGGGCGCGAAGCTTTCTTT. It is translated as CATSTGREAFF.

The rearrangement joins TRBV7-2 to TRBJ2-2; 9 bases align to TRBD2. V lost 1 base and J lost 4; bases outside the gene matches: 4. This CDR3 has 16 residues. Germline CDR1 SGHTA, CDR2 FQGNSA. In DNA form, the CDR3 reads TGTGCCAGCAGCTTAGAAGGCGGGAGGGCCACCGGGGAGCTGTTTTTT. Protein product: CASSLEGGRATGELFF.

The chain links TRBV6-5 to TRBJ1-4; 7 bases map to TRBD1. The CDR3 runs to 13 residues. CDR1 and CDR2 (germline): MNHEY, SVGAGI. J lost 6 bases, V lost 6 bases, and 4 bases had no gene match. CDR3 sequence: CASRNQGDEKLFF. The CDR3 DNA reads TGTGCCAGCAGGAACCAGGGGGATGAAAAACTGTTTTTT.

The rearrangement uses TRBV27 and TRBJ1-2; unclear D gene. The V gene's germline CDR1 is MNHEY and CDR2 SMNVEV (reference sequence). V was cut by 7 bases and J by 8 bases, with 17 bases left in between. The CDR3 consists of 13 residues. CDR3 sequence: CASTASGVYGYTF. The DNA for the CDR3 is TGTGCCAGCACCGCGAGCGGGGTTTACGGCTACACCTTC.